The 15 T cell receptor beta chains given below trace back to one sample, sequenced in a study of blood T cell repertoires in COVID-19 (dated by TCRdb to about 2020). The library relied on the immunoSEQ multiplex PCR assay. TCRdb retrieved this table from immuneACCESS and kept in-frame rearrangements only. Not all clones are present; in checked studies, unresolved V genes account for under half, and no reason is known for the remainder. The sample records about 200,000 clones, roughly 86% of which are singletons. Jointly, the top ten make up under 2% of the sample. The specimen sequenced was peripheral blood. The receptor source for this set is a man younger than 35 with active or convalescent COVID-19.

The rearrangement uses TRBV5-1 and TRBJ2-1, with a weak D call TRBD2 (6 bases). Trimming took off 0 bases at V and 2 bases at J, with 12 bases between the two ends. The CDR3 has 16 amino acids. CDR1 and CDR2 (germline): SGHRS, YFSETQ. In DNA form, the CDR3 reads TGCGCCAGCAGCTTGGGCACAGGCGGGGCCTACAATGAGCAGTTCTTC. Translation gives CASSLGTGGAYNEQFF.

This chain connects TRBV7-8 to TRBJ1-1, with TRBD1 as a possible D gene (6 bases). Trimming took off 5 bases at V and 7 bases at J, with 17 bases between the two ends. The CDR3 spans 14 residues. CDR1 and CDR2 (germline): SGHVS, FQNEAQ. The CDR3, as DNA: TGTGCCAGCAGCCCTACTCGGGGGGCGGGTGAAGCTTTCTTT. It encodes CASSPTRGAGEAFF.

The chain links TRBV27 to TRBJ2-7; 8 positions agree with TRBD1. The CDR3 totals 14 residues. The V segment lost 3 bases and the J segment 4 bases; nucleotides outside the gene matches: 5. CDR1 is MNHEY, CDR2 SMNVEV, per germline (reference sequence). The CDR3, as DNA: TGTGCCAGCAGTTTCAGTCAGGGGGCGTACGAGCAGTACTTC. It specifies CASSFSQGAYEQYF.

This clone has only a few counts. The rearrangement links TRBV19 to TRBJ1-2; 7 bases match TRBD1. V gave up 7 bases and J gave up 7 bases; unmatched junction bases: 6. The germline gives CDR1 LNHDA, CDR2 SQIVND (reference sequence). This CDR3 has 12 amino acids. The CDR3 sequence: CASTPQGFGYTF. DNA for the CDR3: TGTGCCAGTACTCCACAGGGGTTTGGCTACACCTTC.

Points on this clone: The sample holds other DNA sequences that translate to the same CDR3. The chain couples TRBV2 to TRBJ1-4; a possible D gene is TRBD1 (5 bases). Per germline, CDR1 SNHLY and CDR2 FYNNEI. This CDR3 region has 14 residues. The germline V and J ends were trimmed by 0 bases and 8 bases, with 10 bases remaining between them. In DNA, the CDR3 is TGTGCCAGCAGTGAAGCGTCGACAGCCGAAAAACTGTTTTTT. This translates into CASSEASTAEKLFF.

The gene calls are TRBV5-1 and TRBJ2-5; 12 bases are shared with TRBD2. CDR1 is SGHRS, CDR2 YFSETQ, per germline. The junction had 8 bases not matched to a gene; V was cut back by 0 bases and J by 5 bases. The CDR3 consists of 17 residues. In DNA form, the CDR3 reads TGCGCCAGCAGCTTGGATGCTAGCGGGGGGGCCGGTGAGACCCAGTACTTC. Protein product: CASSLDASGGAGETQYF.

The gene calls are TRBV6-1 and TRBJ1-2; 7 bases match TRBD1. This CDR3 has 14 amino acids. Trimming took 0 bases from V and 7 from J; bases not matched to a gene: 5. Germline CDR1 MNHNS, CDR2 SASEGT. DNA of the CDR3: TGTGCCAGCAGTGAAGCAGGGGGCGTGCTTGGCTACACCTTC. Translated: CASSEAGGVLGYTF.

V and J are TRBV29-1 and TRBJ1-5, with D possibly matching TRBD1 (5 bases). The V end lost 0 bases, the J end lost 5 bases, and 11 bases lay between the germline ends. CDR1 and CDR2 from the germline V gene are SQVTM and ANQGSEA. The CDR3 is 14 amino acids. The CDR3 bases are TGCAGCGTTGAAGAAGGGCAGGGCGATCAGCCCCAGCATTTT. It yields the protein CSVEEGQGDQPQHF.

This chain joins TRBV4-2 and TRBJ2-1; the match to TRBD2 covers 7 bases. The V and J ends lost 3 bases and 9 bases, in that order; junction bases with no gene match: 14. The CDR3 is made up of 16 amino acids. The germline CDR1 and CDR2 sequences are LGHNA and YNFKEQ. CDR3 coding DNA: TGTGCCAGCAGCCACCAAAGCGGGACCGGTCCTGCTGAGCAGTTCTTC. Residues: CASSHQSGTGPAEQFF.

V usage is TRBV11-1 and J usage is TRBJ2-4, with TRBD1 matching over 9 bases. The ends lost 1 base at V and 7 bases at J; junction bases unmatched: 5. This CDR3 comprises 15 residues. CDR1 and CDR2 (germline): SGHAT, FQDESV (reference sequence). The CDR3 region is CASSLEGQGMNIQYF. Written as DNA, the CDR3 is TGTGCCAGCAGCTTAGAGGGACAGGGAATGAACATTCAGTACTTC.

The genes are TRBV4-1 and TRBJ1-2; no clear D. Trimming removed 8 bases from V and 7 bases from J, with 17 bases in between. The CDR3 is made up of 13 amino acids. The germline CDR1 and CDR2 sequences are MGHRA and YSYEKL. CDR3 nucleotide sequence: TGCGCCAGCCGGCGGTCGGGAATGGCTGGCTACACCTTC. Encoded protein: CASRRSGMAGYTF.

The rearrangement links TRBV19 to TRBJ2-1; 13 bases are a match to TRBD2. The CDR3 spans 17 residues. CDR1 and CDR2 (germline): LNHDA, SQIVND (reference sequence). V dropped 7 bases and J dropped 4; count of bases not matched to a gene: 10. The CDR3: CASKAFGLAGAYNEQFF. In DNA, the CDR3 is TGTGCCAGTAAGGCGTTCGGACTAGCGGGGGCTTACAATGAGCAGTTCTTC.

The rearrangement uses TRBV6-2 or TRBV6-3 and TRBJ2-5; no reliable D call. Germline V lookup: CDR1 MNHEY, CDR2 SVGEGT. The V end was cut by 2 bases, the J end by 0 bases, with 10 bases between. The CDR3 totals 15 residues. In DNA form, the CDR3 reads TGTGCCAGCAGTTACATAGACATCGACCAAGAGACCCAGTACTTC. Its translation: CASSYIDIDQETQYF.

The chain couples TRBV5-4 to TRBJ1-2; no clear D gene. Trimming removed 0 bases from V and 4 bases from J, with 13 bases in between. The CDR3 loop spans 15 amino acids. CDR1 is SGHNT and CDR2 is YYREEE in the germline V gene (reference sequence). CDR3 bases: TGTGCCAGCAGCTTGGCCGGCGGAACTGGCTATGGCTACACCTTC. Its protein product is CASSLAGGTGYGYTF.

This chain joins TRBV30 and TRBJ1-2; 8 bases fit TRBD1. Looked up from germline, CDR1 is GTSNPN and CDR2 is SVGIG (reference sequence). Trimming removed 8 bases from V and 4 bases from J; junction bases left unmatched: 9. The CDR3 totals 13 residues. CDR3 DNA: TGTGCCCGATCAGATGGGACAGGCTATGGCTACACCTTC. It translates to CARSDGTGYGYTF.